This record concerns one TCR beta chain sequence. No antigen is known for it. Trimming left V 5 bases short and J 8 bases short, with 18 bases between. The CDR3 has 14 amino acids. Germline CDR1 is SGHVS and CDR2 is FQNEAQ. These data come from a study of T cell responses to AZD1222 COVID-19 vaccine. Overall study context: Both about-4-week and about-12-week second-dose recipients were combined.

Findings and caveats of the study: With two AZD1222 doses given, Spike-specific TCR breadth and depth both rose. Donors, mostly white British, included more females; clonal diversity was possibly underestimated.

Assay used: immunoSEQ multiplex PCR; TCRdb lists only in-frame clones, some missing. The data show approximately 150,000 clones, around 93% seen once. The rearrangement joins TRBV7-8 to TRBJ1-1; D is perhaps TRBD1 (5 bases). This sequence originates from an adult in good health. The sample in question was peripheral blood, obtained on day 0 of AZD1222 vaccination. CDR3 DNA sequence: TGTGCCAGCAGCCAGGGAGGTGGGGCCTCAGAAGCTTTCTTT. Amino acid sequence: CASSQGGGASEAFF.